The 9 T cell receptor beta chains listed next were all sequenced from one sample in a study of CD8+ T cells in alopecia areata. Extracted RNA was reverse transcribed, and the resulting cDNA served as sequencing template. Sequencing was performed with immunoSEQ multiplex PCR; in TCRdb, only in-frame clones are kept and a portion is missing. The table has 150,000 to 200,000 clones, about 70% seen once. The specimen was CD8+ T cells sorted from blood, collected at week 0. The receptors stem from a human donor with alopecia areata.

This sequence joins TRBV4-1 and TRBJ2-7, with 10 nucleotides matching TRBD2. The CDR3 loop spans 15 amino acids. V was pared by 1 base and J by 4 bases, with 4 bases of the junction left unmatched. From germline, CDR1 is MGHRA and CDR2 YSYEKL. The CDR3 reads CASSQAGLAIYEQYF. CDR3 nucleotides: TGCGCCAGCAGCCAAGCGGGACTAGCGATATACGAGCAGTACTTC.

The chain recombines TRBV28 with TRBJ1-2; 9 bases are shared with TRBD1. With 5 bases clipped from V and 14 bases from J, the junction kept 15 bases outside the gene matches. CDR3 length: 14 amino acids. CDR1 MDHEN and CDR2 SYDVKM come from the germline V gene. The CDR3 DNA reads as TGTGCCAGCAGTCTAACCGGGACAGGGACAACGCGGACCTTC. Protein product: CASSLTGTGTTRTF.

This clone was observed a few times. This sequence joins TRBV5-6 and TRBJ2-7; weak D call: TRBD1 (5 bases). CDR3 length equals 13 residues. The V gene lost 5 bases and the J gene lost 6 bases, with 15 bases spanning the gap. CDR1 SGHDT and CDR2 YYEEEE come from the germline V gene. The CDR3 region is CASSYPTGGEQYF. CDR3 bases: TGTGCCAGCAGTTATCCCACAGGCGGCGAGCAGTACTTC.

The chain employs TRBV7-9 and TRBJ2-5, with a weak D call TRBD2 (5 bases). V gave up 5 bases and J gave up 4 bases, with 5 bases separating them. Germline CDR1 is SEHNR and CDR2 is FQNEAQ (reference sequence). This CDR3 has 11 residues. The CDR3, as DNA: TGTGCCAGCAGCACTAGAGAGACCCAGTACTTC. This sequence encodes CASSTRETQYF.

V gene TRBV29-1 combines with J gene TRBJ2-1; TRBD1 might be the D (6 bases). V lost 7 bases and J lost 7, with 17 bases in between. Germline V gene lookup returns CDR1 SQVTM and CDR2 ANQGSEA. The CDR3 consists of 13 residues. The CDR3, as DNA: TGCAGCGCGCACGGGGCCCAGGGGAATGAGCAGTTCTTC. This gives the protein CSAHGAQGNEQFF.

The chain carries TRBV5-6 and TRBJ2-7; D gene ambiguous. V was cut by 6 bases and J by 3 bases, with 4 bases left in between. The CDR3 spans 10 residues. Germline CDR1 reads SGHDT; CDR2 reads YYEEEE. CDR3 bases: TGTGCCAGCACAAACTACGAGCAGTACTTC. It is translated as CASTNYEQYF.

The CDR3 DNA reads TGTGCCAGCAGTGATACAGTCGTTTCCTACAATGAGCAGTTCTTC. Translated, it gives CASSDTVVSYNEQFF. This chain links TRBV2 with TRBJ2-1; D gene ambiguous. The CDR3 has 15 amino acids. Deletions cut 3 bases from V and 1 base from J, with 10 bases between. Germline-derived CDR1 and CDR2 are SNHLY and FYNNEI.

V and J are TRBV5-1 and TRBJ1-1; D gene uncertain. V was clipped by 8 bases and J by 1 base, with 6 bases between them. The CDR3 length is 11 residues. CDR1 is SGHRS, CDR2 YFSETQ, per germline. CDR3 loop: CASAGNTEAFF. The CDR3 DNA reads TGCGCCAGTGCGGGGAACACTGAAGCTTTCTTT.

The J gene is TRBJ1-1, the V gene TRBV7-9; D gene unclear. Germline CDR1 and CDR2: SEHNR and FQNEAQ (reference sequence). This CDR3 comprises 17 residues. V dropped 5 bases and J dropped 2 bases, with 21 bases sitting between them. CDR3 nucleotide sequence: TGTGCCAGCAGCCTAACCCGGCCTATACTGAGTAACACTGAAGCTTTCTTT. Residues: CASSLTRPILSNTEAFF. The whole variable domain, filled in from reference TRBV7-9 and TRBJ1-1, reads DTGVSQNPRHKITKRGQNVTFRCDPISEHNRLYWYRQTLGQGPEFLTYFQNEAQLEKSRLLSDRFSAERPKGSFSTLEIQRTEQGDSAMYLCASSLTRPILSNTEAFFGQGTRLTVV.